This TCR beta chain was documented in a study of T cell changes during pregnancy in multiple sclerosis (dated by TCRdb to the late 2010s). The study in broad terms: The study looked at changes in the T cell repertoire across pregnancy in women with multiple sclerosis.

Of note for this clone: This clone's antigen is unknown. Base-call qualities are not available, and no considerably larger clone is one nucleotide away.

The library was prepared using the immunoSEQ multiplex PCR assay. TCRdb stores this immuneACCESS table with in-frame sequences only. Part of the clones is absent; in the studies checked, under half of the shortfall reflects unresolved V genes, and no reason is known for the rest. This sample gives about 97,000 clones in total; 90% of them show up just once. Under 0.85% of the sample comes from the top ten. CDR1 MNHEY and CDR2 SVGAGI are derived from the germline V gene. There are 13 amino acids in the CDR3, from cysteine to phenylalanine inclusive. The only DNA kept is the CDR3, 39 bases in frame from the first base. V lost 7 bases and J lost 8 bases, and the count of bases not matched to a germline gene is 8.

This sequence was found in a female donor in good health, enrolled as a control in a pregnancy study. Specimen: peripheral blood, collected in the second trimester of pregnancy. Recombination joined TRBV6-5 with TRBJ2-3; 8 nucleotides in the junction match TRBD1. This receptor has the CDR3 CASTADRGGTQYF. The sequenced DNA: TGTGCCAGCACCGCAGACAGGGGAGGTACGCAGTATTTT.